The sequence of this TCR beta chain was determined in a study of blood T cell repertoires in COVID-19. As handled by the study authors: By means of reference gene primer amplification, nucleated cell counts were estimated. The table came from immunoSEQ multiplex PCR; TCRdb's copy has only in-frame clones and leaves some out. Clone size and the V and J calls come from that table; the DNA yielded D and trimming. The sample carries roughly 200,000 clones, about 85% recorded once. The origin of this receptor is a woman aged 18-29 years who had recovered from COVID-19. The source material was peripheral blood.

CDR3 nucleotide sequence: TGTGCCAGCTCACCCTTATCTCTGACAGTTAGCACAGATACGCAGTATTTT. It translates to CASSPLSLTVSTDTQYF. The chain combines TRBV18 with TRBJ2-3, with a possible D match to TRBD1 (5 bases). Germline CDR1 KGHSH, CDR2 LQKENI. This CDR3 has 17 amino acids. Trimming removed 3 bases at V and 0 bases at J, with 16 bases between.